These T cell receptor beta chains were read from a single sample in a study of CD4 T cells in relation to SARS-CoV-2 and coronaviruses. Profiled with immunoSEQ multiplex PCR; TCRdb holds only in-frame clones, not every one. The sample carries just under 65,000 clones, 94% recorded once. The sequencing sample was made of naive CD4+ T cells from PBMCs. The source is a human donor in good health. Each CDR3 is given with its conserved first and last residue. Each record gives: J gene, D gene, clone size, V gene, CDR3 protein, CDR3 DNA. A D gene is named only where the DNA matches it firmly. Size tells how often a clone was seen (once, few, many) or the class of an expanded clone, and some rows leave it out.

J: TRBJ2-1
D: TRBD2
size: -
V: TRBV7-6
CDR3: CASSLAGTSGRLAEQFF
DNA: TGTGCCAGCAGCTTAGCAGGGACTAGCGGGAGGCTCGCTGAGCAGTTCTTC

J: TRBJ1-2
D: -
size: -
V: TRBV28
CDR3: CASALTGLRYGYTF
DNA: TGTGCCAGCGCTCTGACCGGGTTGAGGTATGGCTACACCTTC

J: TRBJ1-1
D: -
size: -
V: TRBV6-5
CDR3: CASSTIRGDTEAFF
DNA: TGTGCCAGCAGTACAATCAGGGGCGACACTGAAGCTTTCTTT

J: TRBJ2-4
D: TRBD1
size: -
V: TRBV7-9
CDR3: CASSHAGTGVANIQYF
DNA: TGTGCCAGCAGCCACGCCGGGACAGGGGTAGCAAACATTCAGTACTTC

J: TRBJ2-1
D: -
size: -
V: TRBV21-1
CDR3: CASYSPHRGVLTSGSSYNEQFF
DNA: TGTGCCAGCTATTCCCCCCACAGGGGAGTGTTGACTAGCGGGAGCTCCTACAATGAGCAGTTCTTC

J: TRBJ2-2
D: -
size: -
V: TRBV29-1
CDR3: CSVDKGLNTGELFF
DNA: TGCAGCGTTGATAAGGGTTTGAACACCGGGGAGCTGTTTTTT

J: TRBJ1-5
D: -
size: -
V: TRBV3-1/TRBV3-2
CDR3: CASSQGIRSNQPQHF
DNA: TGTGCCAGCAGCCAGGGCATCCGGAGCAATCAGCCCCAGCATTTT

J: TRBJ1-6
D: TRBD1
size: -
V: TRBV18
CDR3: CASSPPGQGNSPLHF
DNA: TGTGCCAGCTCACCACCGGGACAGGGTAATTCACCCCTCCACTTT

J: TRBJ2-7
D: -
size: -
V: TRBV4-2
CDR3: CASSQDRWGSMAYEQYF
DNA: TGTGCCAGCAGCCAAGATCGCTGGGGGAGTATGGCCTACGAGCAGTACTTC

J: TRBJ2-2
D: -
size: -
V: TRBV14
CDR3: CASRQGTSVGGELFF
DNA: TGTGCCAGCAGGCAAGGGACATCCGTAGGAGGGGAGCTGTTTTTT

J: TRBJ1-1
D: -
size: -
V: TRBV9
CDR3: CASSLGVGTNTEAFF
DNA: TGTGCCAGCAGCCTAGGGGTAGGGACTAACACTGAAGCTTTCTTT

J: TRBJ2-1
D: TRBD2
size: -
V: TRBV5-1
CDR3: CASSLPSYGGSSNEQFF
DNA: TGCGCCAGCAGCTTGCCCTCTTATGGCGGGAGTAGTAATGAGCAGTTCTTC

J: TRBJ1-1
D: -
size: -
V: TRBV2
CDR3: CASSEAGHLQESTEAFF
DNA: TGTGCCAGCAGTGAAGCTGGGCACCTCCAGGAATCGACTGAAGCTTTCTTT

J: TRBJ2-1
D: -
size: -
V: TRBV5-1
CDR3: CASSLTRVNEQFF
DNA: TGCGCCAGCAGCTTGACGCGGGTGAATGAGCAGTTCTTC

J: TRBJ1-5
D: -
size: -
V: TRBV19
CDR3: CASSSAGIVNQPQHF
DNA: TGTGCCAGTAGTTCGGCCGGGATCGTGAATCAGCCCCAGCATTTT

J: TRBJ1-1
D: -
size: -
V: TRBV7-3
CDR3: CASSPDKNTEAFF
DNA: TGTGCCAGCAGCCCGGACAAGAACACTGAAGCTTTCTTT

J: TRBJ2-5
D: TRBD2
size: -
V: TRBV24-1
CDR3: CATSETSGRPSQETQYF
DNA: TGTGCCACCAGTGAAACCAGCGGGAGGCCTTCCCAAGAGACCCAGTACTTC

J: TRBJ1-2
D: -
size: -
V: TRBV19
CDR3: CASSTPTVSRGYTF
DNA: TGTGCCAGTAGTACACCGACAGTATCACGCGGCTACACCTTC

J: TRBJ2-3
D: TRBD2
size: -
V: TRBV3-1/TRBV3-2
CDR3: CASSPNGGASGRTDTQYF
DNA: TGTGCCAGCAGCCCTAACGGGGGTGCTAGCGGACGCACAGATACGCAGTATTTT

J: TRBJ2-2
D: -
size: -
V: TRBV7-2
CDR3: CASSFDRSNTGELFF
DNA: TGTGCCAGCAGCTTCGACAGGTCGAACACCGGGGAGCTGTTTTTT

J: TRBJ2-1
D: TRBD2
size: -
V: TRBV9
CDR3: CASSVEAGGIVGNEQFF
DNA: TGTGCCAGCAGCGTGGAAGCGGGGGGTATTGTGGGCAATGAGCAGTTCTTC

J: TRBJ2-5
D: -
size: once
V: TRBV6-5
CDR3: CASSYGTGSFVTQYF
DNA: TGTGCCAGCAGTTACGGGACGGGGAGTTTTGTGACCCAGTACTTC